These 25 T cell receptor beta chains share one sample of origin, sequenced in a study of T-cell reconstitution after alpha-beta-depleted transplantation in children. TCRbeta library construction was performed incorporating unique molecular identifiers. A single record per CDR3 protein comes from TCRdb applying MiXCR to the PCR reads. The table shows almost 600,000 distinct CDR3 sequences, with 25% to 30% occurring only once. Sequenced here: PBMCs, sampled before TCRalphabeta/CD19-depleted stem cell transplant. The receptors originated from a boy in the first two years of life with Wiskott-Aldrich syndrome, due to receive a stem cell transplant.

This clonotype was observed a handful of times. The chain combines TRBV11-2 with TRBJ2-7; 10 bases map to TRBD2. This CDR3 has 17 amino acids. The junction had 12 bases not matched to a gene; V was cut back by 5 bases and J by 2 bases. Germline CDR1 is SGHAT and CDR2 is FQNNGV. The DNA for the CDR3 is TGTGCCAGCAGCCGCACCCCCGGACTAGCGGAAACCTACGAGCAGTACTTC. Translation gives CASSRTPGLAETYEQYF.

This rearrangement joins TRBV5-1 to TRBJ2-5; possible D gene TRBD2, 6 bases. Trimming stripped 4 bases from V and 5 bases from J, with 18 bases between. There are 15 residues in the CDR3. Germline-derived CDR1 and CDR2 are SGHRS and YFSETQ. The CDR3 DNA reads as TGCGCCAGCAGCCTCCCTAGCGAGGGAGACGAGACCCAGTACTTC. Translated, it gives CASSLPSEGDETQYF.

This clonotype turned up a few times. This rearrangement joins TRBV7-2 to TRBJ2-1; D gene uncertain. The CDR3 loop spans 15 amino acids. V lost 1 base and J 8 bases, leaving 15 bases between the germline ends. Per germline, CDR1 SGHTA and CDR2 FQGNSA. The CDR3 loop is CASSLVLTVNDEQFF. The CDR3 nucleotides are TGTGCCAGCAGCTTAGTTTTAACAGTAAACGATGAGCAGTTCTTC. Full variable domain (outside the CDR3, taken from reference TRBV7-2 and TRBJ2-1): GAGVSQSPSNKVTEKGKDVELRCDPISGHTALYWYRQSLGQGLEFLIYFQGNSAPDKSGLPSDRFSAERTGGSVSTLTIQRTQQEDSAVYLCASSLVLTVNDEQFFGPGTRLTVL.

This clonotype has more than one count but fewer than ten. This rearrangement joins TRBV20-1 to TRBJ2-7; TRBD1 matches at 11 bases. From germline, CDR1 is DFQATT and CDR2 SNEGSKA (reference sequence). V was clipped by 3 bases and J by 2 bases; unmatched bases: 3. The CDR3 contains 14 residues. CDR3 in DNA: TGCAGTGCTAGTCCGGGACAGGGGGCCTACGAGCAGTACTTC. Translating it yields CSASPGQGAYEQYF.

This clonotype was recorded a few times. The chain joins TRBV29-1 to TRBJ1-4; D is uncertain. Germline lookup yields CDR1 SQVTM and CDR2 ANQGSEA. CDR3 length: 12 amino acids. V was cut by 4 bases and J by 6 bases, with 9 bases left in between. The CDR3 DNA is TGCAGCGTTGCTAGGTCCGATGAAAAACTGTTTTTT. Translated, it gives CSVARSDEKLFF.

The genes are TRBV5-6 and TRBJ2-1; 7 nucleotides line up with TRBD2. Germline CDR1 SGHDT, CDR2 YYEEEE. Trimming took 5 bases from V and 5 from J; bases not matched to a gene: 13. This CDR3 has 16 amino acids. CDR3 sequence: CASSRWGGSGDNEQFF. The CDR3 DNA reads TGTGCCAGCAGTCGTTGGGGGGGGAGTGGGGACAATGAGCAGTTCTTC. Combining the CDR3 with reference TRBV5-6 and TRBJ2-1 gives the whole variable domain DAGVTQSPTHLIKTRGQQVTLRCSPKSGHDTVSWYQQALGQGPQFIFQYYEEEERQRGNFPDRFSGHQFPNYSSELNVNALLLGDSALYLCASSRWGGSGDNEQFFGPGTRLTVL.

This chain joins TRBV5-1 and TRBJ2-6; the D gene could be TRBD1 or TRBD2 (5 bases each). Germline CDR1 SGHRS, CDR2 YFSETQ. This CDR3 contains 18 residues. V dropped 1 base and J dropped 0 bases, with 14 bases sitting between them. This CDR3 reads CASSLLGRKNSGANVLTF. Written as DNA, the CDR3 is TGCGCCAGCAGCTTGTTGGGACGGAAGAACTCTGGGGCCAACGTCCTGACTTTC.

This sequence joins TRBV29-1 and TRBJ2-1, with 14 nucleotides matching TRBD2. Trimming removed 4 bases from V and 2 bases from J; junction bases left unmatched: 7. Germline V gene sequence: CDR1 SQVTM, CDR2 ANQGSEA. The CDR3 totals 17 residues. CDR3 nucleotide sequence: TGCAGCGTTGTGCCGGGACTAGCGGGAGACACCTACAATGAGCAGTTCTTC. This codes for CSVVPGLAGDTYNEQFF.

This clonotype has ten or more counts. The chain uses TRBV24-1 and TRBJ1-6; D perhaps matches TRBD1 (5 bases). Trimming shortened V by 4 bases and J by 7 bases, and 7 bases separated the two germline ends. CDR3 length: 13 residues. Germline CDR1 KGHDR, CDR2 SFDVKD. The CDR3 loop reads CATSDRQNSPLHF. The CDR3 nucleotides are TGTGCCACCAGTGACCGACAGAATTCACCCCTCCACTTT.

V and J are TRBV28 and TRBJ1-1, with D possibly matching TRBD1 (6 bases). CDR3 length: 15 amino acids. Germline V lookup: CDR1 MDHEN, CDR2 SYDVKM. Trimming shortened V by 3 bases and J by 1 base, and 12 bases separated the two germline ends. The CDR3 sequence is CASSFWDTTNTEAFF. The CDR3 DNA reads TGTGCCAGCAGTTTTTGGGACACAACGAACACTGAAGCTTTCTTT. The full variable domain, completed using reference TRBV28 and TRBJ1-1, is DVKVTQSSRYLVKRTGEKVFLECVQDMDHENMFWYRQDPGLGLRLIYFSYDVKMKEKGDIPEGYSVSREKKERFSLILESASTNQTSMYLCASSFWDTTNTEAFFGQGTRLTVV.

J is TRBJ1-4 and V is TRBV5-8; D unresolved. There are 14 residues in the CDR3. The germline V and J ends were trimmed by 0 bases and 5 bases, with 8 bases remaining between them. CDR1 and CDR2 from the germline V gene are SGHTS and YDEGEE. The CDR3 here is CASSLVQENEKLFF. CDR3 sequence (DNA): TGTGCCAGCAGCTTGGTTCAGGAGAATGAAAAACTGTTTTTT.

This clonotype was detected a few times. The CDR3 sequence: CASSTLTGGSTGYTF. CDR3 sequence (DNA): TGTGCCAGCAGCACACTGACAGGGGGCTCGACTGGCTACACCTTC. This sequence joins TRBV7-6 and TRBJ1-2; 10 bases line up with TRBD1. Germline V gene lookup returns CDR1 SGHVS and CDR2 FNYEAQ. V shed 5 bases, J shed 7 bases, and the junction held 10 bases outside the gene matches. This CDR3 spans 15 amino acids. Using reference TRBV7-6 and TRBJ1-2 for the parts outside the CDR3, the full variable domain is GAGVSQSPRYKVTKRGQDVALRCDPISGHVSLYWYRQALGQGPEFLTYFNYEAQQDKSGLPNDRFSAERPEGSISTLTIQRTEQRDSAMYRCASSTLTGGSTGYTFGSGTRLTVV.

This clonotype showed up just a few times. This chain connects TRBV5-1 to TRBJ2-7; 10 bases agree with TRBD2. The V segment lost 7 bases and the J segment 0 bases; nucleotides outside the gene matches: 13. Per germline, CDR1 SGHRS and CDR2 YFSETQ. The CDR3 loop spans 17 amino acids. The CDR3 sequence is CASGLPVAGGISYEQYF. The CDR3 bases are TGCGCCAGCGGACTACCCGTAGCGGGAGGCATCTCCTACGAGCAGTACTTC.

This clonotype was found a few times. The rearrangement uses TRBV5-6 and TRBJ2-3; 7 bases line up with TRBD1. Germline V lookup: CDR1 SGHDT, CDR2 YYEEEE. Losses at the gene ends were 2 bases for V and 6 bases for J; bases not matched to a gene: 9. The CDR3 sequence is 15 residues long. The CDR3 region has the DNA TGTGCCAGCAGCTTTCAGGGCAGGGGGTCGGATACGCAGTATTTT. This sequence encodes CASSFQGRGSDTQYF. The whole variable domain, filled in from reference TRBV5-6 and TRBJ2-3, reads DAGVTQSPTHLIKTRGQQVTLRCSPKSGHDTVSWYQQALGQGPQFIFQYYEEEERQRGNFPDRFSGHQFPNYSSELNVNALLLGDSALYLCASSFQGRGSDTQYFGPGTRLTVL.

This clonotype has a handful of counts. The chain combines TRBV6-1 with TRBJ1-5; D might be TRBD1 (6 bases). The V end was cut by 3 bases, the J end by 5 bases, with 11 bases between. The CDR3 covers 14 residues. From germline, CDR1 is MNHNS and CDR2 SASEGT. Written as DNA, the CDR3 is TGTGCCAGCAGTGAGGGGGCAGTTGATCAGCCCCAGCATTTT. Translating it yields CASSEGAVDQPQHF.

For the CDR3, the DNA is TGTGCCAGCAGGGCTGAGGGTCTAGCGGGAGGGCTAACAGATACGCAGTATTTT. The encoded protein is CASRAEGLAGGLTDTQYF. V usage is TRBV11-2 and J usage is TRBJ2-3; 12 nucleotides match TRBD2. The CDR3 extends over 18 amino acids. Germline loops: CDR1 SGHAT, CDR2 FQNNGV. The V and J ends lost 6 bases and 3 bases, in that order; junction bases with no gene match: 13.

The chain combines TRBV5-2 with TRBJ2-2; TRBD2 is taken as the D call from the table, unchecked against the DNA. TRBV5-2 is labeled a pseudogene. CDR3 length: 14 residues. CDR3 in amino acids: CAMGPGLVPGELFF. The CDR3 DNA reads TGTGCCATGGGCCCCGGACTAGTCCCCGGGGAGCTGTTTTTT.

J is TRBJ2-5 and V is TRBV4-2; D not certain. The V and J ends lost 0 bases and 5 bases respectively, with 7 bases between them. Germline CDR1 and CDR2: LGHNA and YNFKEQ. The CDR3 totals 13 residues. CDR3 sequence: CASSQEWTETQYF. The CDR3 DNA follows: TGTGCCAGCAGCCAAGAATGGACCGAGACCCAGTACTTC.

The chain has TRBV5-1 and TRBJ1-6; D gene ambiguous. Trimming removed 1 base from V and 8 bases from J, with 10 bases in between. Looked up from germline, CDR1 is SGHRS and CDR2 is YFSETQ. This CDR3 contains 14 residues. CDR3 amino acids: CASSLRASDSPLHF. DNA of the CDR3: TGCGCCAGCAGCTTGAGGGCATCTGATTCACCCCTCCACTTT.

This clonotype has more than one count but fewer than ten. CDR3 DNA sequence: TGTGCCTGGAGGACTAGCGGGAGTTACAATGAGCAGTTCTTC. This encodes CAWRTSGSYNEQFF. The chain recombines TRBV30 with TRBJ2-1, with 12 bases fitting TRBD2. There are 14 residues in the CDR3. The V and J ends lost 3 bases and 4 bases, in that order; junction bases with no gene match: 1. Germline values: CDR1 GTSNPN, CDR2 SVGIG (reference sequence). The full variable domain, rest sourced from reference TRBV30 and TRBJ2-1, is SQTIHQWPATLVQPVGSPLSLECTVEGTSNPNLYWYRQAAGRGLQLLFYSVGIGQISSEVPQNLSASRPQDRQFILSSKKLLLSDSGFYLCAWRTSGSYNEQFFGPGTRLTVL.

This clonotype was observed a handful of times. The J gene is TRBJ2-1, the V gene TRBV20-1, with 8 bases matching TRBD2. V lost 5 bases, J lost 3 bases, and 6 bases stayed unmatched. In germline, CDR1 is DFQATT, CDR2 SNEGSKA (reference sequence). CDR3 length: 14 residues. Here the CDR3 DNA reads TGCAGTGCTCATTCGGGACTAGTCTACAATGAGCAGTTCTTC. It yields the protein CSAHSGLVYNEQFF.

This clonotype was detected once. The rearrangement joins TRBV5-8 to TRBJ2-3; 9 bases agree with TRBD2. Germline V gene sequence: CDR1 SGHTS, CDR2 YDEGEE. V shed 1 base, J shed 6 bases, and the junction held 6 bases outside the gene matches. This CDR3 spans 15 amino acids. The CDR3 bases are TGTGCCAGCAGCTTGTTAGTTAGCGGGAGTGATACGCAGTATTTT. Translated, it gives CASSLLVSGSDTQYF. The whole variable domain, remainder taken from reference TRBV5-8 and TRBJ2-3, is EAGVTQSPTHLIKTRGQQATLRCSPISGHTSVYWYQQALGLGLQFLLWYDEGEERNRGNFPPRFSGRQFPNYSSELNVNALELEDSALYLCASSLLVSGSDTQYFGPGTRLTVL.

The chain employs TRBV29-1 and TRBJ2-2; D not certain. Germline CDR1 and CDR2: SQVTM and ANQGSEA. The CDR3 spans 13 residues. The germline V and J ends were trimmed by 5 bases and 7 bases, with 14 bases remaining between them. The CDR3 region has the DNA TGCAGCGTTCTCCCATTGTCGGGCGGGGAGCTGTTTTTT. Protein sequence: CSVLPLSGGELFF.

This clonotype was picked up a small number of times. The chain uses TRBV7-2 and TRBJ2-5; 7 nucleotides align to TRBD1. The CDR3 spans 13 residues. After removal of 3 bases from V and 4 bases from J, the junction contained 2 bases not matched to a gene. Germline V lookup: CDR1 SGHTA, CDR2 FQGNSA. In DNA, the CDR3 is TGTGCCAGCAGCTTTAACAGGGGAGAGACCCAGTACTTC. Its protein is CASSFNRGETQYF.

The V and J genes are TRBV9 and TRBJ2-7, with D perhaps matching TRBD2 (6 bases). Germline assignment: CDR1 SGDLS and CDR2 YYNGEE. Trimming took off 2 bases at V and 0 bases at J, with 9 bases between the two ends. The CDR3 extends over 14 amino acids. The CDR3 region has the DNA TGTGCCAGCAGCGTGACCGGGAGCTCCTACGAGCAGTACTTC. Its protein product is CASSVTGSSYEQYF.